This TCR beta chain was recorded in a study of CD4 T cells in relation to SARS-CoV-2 and coronaviruses. Looking at the study overall: PBMCs were cultured with antigen for nine to eleven days before TCR beta sequencing.

Naive and memory CD4+ T cells were cultured with CEF, then survey-sequenced. Method: immunoSEQ multiplex PCR; TCRdb's copy keeps in-frame clones and lacks some. The table shows around 34,000 clones, with under 80% occurring only once. For 10 days, roughly 10^5 sorted CD4+ cells grew with T cell-depleted PBMCs and CEF. For this clone: Its antigen is unknown.

CDR1 is LNHDA and CDR2 is SQIVND in the germline V gene (reference sequence). V was pared by 2 bases and J by 0 bases, with 10 bases between. The CDR3 contains 15 residues. Material for sequencing was memory CD4+ T cells from PBMCs, cultured in vitro. The clonotype originates from an adult with COVID-19. J is TRBJ1-1 and V is TRBV19; D is perhaps TRBD1 (6 bases). The CDR3 sequence is CASSITDRLNTEAFF. CDR3 DNA: TGTGCCAGTAGTATAACGGACAGATTGAACACTGAAGCTTTCTTT.